This T cell receptor beta chain was found in a study of blood T cell repertoires in COVID-19. Clones were read by immunoSEQ multiplex PCR, and TCRdb kept only the in-frame ones, dropping some. The top ten clones hold 8% to 10% of a sample with 35,000 to 50,000 clones, approximately 80% of them seen once. Between the trimmed V and J ends, which lost 7 bases and 9 bases, there was a span of 14 bases. CDR1 and CDR2 from the germline V gene are SGDLS and YYNGEE. The CDR3 is made up of 12 amino acids. This TCR was recovered from a man between 65 and 85 years old with active or convalescent COVID-19. The genes are TRBV9 and TRBJ2-1; weak D call: TRBD2 (5 bases). Sequenced material: peripheral blood. The CDR3 loop reads CASGRRQGEQFF. DNA of the CDR3: TGTGCCAGCGGTAGGAGGCAAGGTGAGCAGTTCTTC.